Listed below are T cell receptor beta chains from one sample, sequenced in a study of Graves' ophthalmopathy and Graves' hyperthyroidism. TCRdb reprocessed the multiplex PCR reads with MiXCR, giving one entry per CDR3 protein. The table lists under 800,000 distinct CDR3 sequences, 20% to 25% of them singletons. Source material: peripheral blood. The receptors were sampled from a woman between 18 and 29 years old with stable Graves' hyperthyroidism. Some clones in this sample may be carry-over from other donors' samples. Each CDR3 is given with its conserved first and last residue. A D gene is named only where the DNA matches it firmly. Some rows have no size entry. The others give once, few or many, or a class for an expanded clone.

>TRBJ1-5|many|.|12|TRBV6-5
TGTGCCAGCAGTTCCGCCGGACAGCCCCAGCATTTT
CASSSAGQPQHF
>TRBJ1-6|many|TRBD1|15|TRBV9
TGTGCCAGCAGCATTCAGGGACAGGGGAATTCACCCCTCCACTTT
CASSIQGQGNSPLHF
>TRBJ1-1|once|.|13|TRBV6-1
TGTGCCAGCAGTCGGAAGCCGAACACTGAAGCTTTCTTT
CASSRKPNTEAFF
>TRBJ1-3|many|.|15|TRBV7-2
TGTGCCAGCAGCTTAGCAAGTGCCCCTGGAAACACCATATATTTT
CASSLASAPGNTIYF
>TRBJ2-2|few|.|14|TRBV3-1
TGTGCCAGCAGCCACTACCAGAACACCGGGGAGCTGTTTTTT
CASSHYQNTGELFF
>TRBJ2-7|many|TRBD1|13|TRBV2
TGTGCCAGCACAGAACAGGGGCGACACGAGCAGTACTTC
CASTEQGRHEQYF
>TRBJ2-7|many|TRBD1|14|TRBV20-1
TGCAGTGCTAGTACCGGGACAGGGGTCGGGGAGCAGTACTTC
CSASTGTGVGEQYF
>TRBJ1-2|many|.|13|TRBV6-2/TRBV6-3
TGTGCCAGCAGTTACTCCGGGGAGTCCGGCTACACCTTC
CASSYSGESGYTF
>TRBJ1-1|.|.|12|TRBV11-2
TGTGCCAGCAGCTTAGCCGGGATTAAAGCTTTCTTT
CASSLAGIKAFF
>TRBJ1-1|.|.|16|TRBV28
TGTGCCAGCAGTCCTCCCCCCCAAGGCTTGAACACTGAAGCTTTCTTT
CASSPPPQGLNTEAFF
>TRBJ1-1|few|.|11|TRBV30
TGTGCCTGGTTAGTGAGAACTGAAGCTTTCTTT
CAWLVRTEAFF
>TRBJ2-7|.|TRBD2|14|TRBV11-2
TGTGCCAGCAGCAGGGGACTAGTGGGGCACGAGCAGTACTTC
CASSRGLVGHEQYF
>TRBJ1-3|.|.|18|TRBV13
TGTGCCAGCAGCCACCGGGGCCAGGGTCTAAGTGCTGGAAACACCATATATTTT
CASSHRGQGLSAGNTIYF
>TRBJ2-7|many|TRBD2|15|TRBV27
TGTGCCAGCAGTTTATCGACTAGCGGAGACTACGAGCAGTACTTC
CASSLSTSGDYEQYF
>TRBJ1-5|many|.|15|TRBV6-7
TGTGCCAGCACTAAGGAACAGGGAAAAGGGCAGCCCCAGCATTTT
CASTKEQGKGQPQHF
>TRBJ2-7|many|.|15|TRBV11-2
TGTGCCAGCAGCTTAGATAATCGGGTCACCGGCGAGCAGTACTTC
CASSLDNRVTGEQYF
>TRBJ1-2|.|.|13|TRBV28
TGTGCCAGCAGTCTGACGGCGGTGGGTGGCTACACCTTC
CASSLTAVGGYTF
>TRBJ1-2|few|.|16|TRBV11-2
TGTGCCAGCAGCTTGAATTTGGGGAGGGCCGCTAATGGCTACACCTTC
CASSLNLGRAANGYTF
>TRBJ2-1|few|TRBD2|16|TRBV12-3/TRBV12-4
TGTGCCAGCAGCAGAGGGACTAGCGGTTCAGGGGATGAGCAGTTCTTC
CASSRGTSGSGDEQFF
>TRBJ2-2|many|.|16|TRBV2
TGTGCCAGCAGTGAAGTGGGACACATTAACACCGGGGAGCTGTTTTTT
CASSEVGHINTGELFF
>TRBJ1-2|many|TRBD1|16|TRBV10-3
TGTGCCATCAGGGGAGACAAACAGGGGGCAAGGAATGGCTACACCTTC
CAIRGDKQGARNGYTF
>TRBJ1-1|many|.|15|TRBV20-1
TGCAGTGCTAGGGCCATAACAGGGTTGGACACTGAAGCTTTCTTT
CSARAITGLDTEAFF
>TRBJ1-1|many|.|11|TRBV10-3
TGTGCCATCAGGGGGAACACTGAAGCTTTCTTT
CAIRGNTEAFF
>TRBJ1-1|many|.|13|TRBV10-3
TGTGCCATCATCAGAGTCGAGAACACTGAAGCTTTCTTT
CAIIRVENTEAFF
>TRBJ1-3|.|.|15|TRBV6-5
TGTGCCAGCAGTTACTCTTGGCAAGCTGGAAACACCATATATTTT
CASSYSWQAGNTIYF
>TRBJ2-7|.|TRBD1|17|TRBV18
TGTGCCAGCTCCCCGGACAGGGGGCTTGGAAGTTCGTCCGAGCAGTACTTC
CASSPDRGLGSSSEQYF
>TRBJ1-2|.|.|12|TRBV30
TGTGCCGGACATGGAGGGATCGATGGCTACACCTTC
CAGHGGIDGYTF
>TRBJ1-1|.|.|14|TRBV28
TGTGCCAGCAGTTTATGGGAGGGGAACACTGAAGCTTTCTTT
CASSLWEGNTEAFF
>TRBJ2-6|.|.|15|TRBV6-1
TGTGCCAGCAGGGGGACTTTCTCTGGGGCCAACGTCCTGACTTTC
CASRGTFSGANVLTF
>TRBJ2-7|many|.|15|TRBV2
TGTGCCAGCAGTGAACGGGGAAAACTCTCCTACGAGCAGTACTTC
CASSERGKLSYEQYF
>TRBJ1-6|many|.|14|TRBV20-1
TGCAGTGCCAAACTCCAGGGGACTAATTCACCCCTCCACTTT
CSAKLQGTNSPLHF
>TRBJ2-5|many|TRBD1|14|TRBV25-1
TGTGCCAGCGGGGAAACAGGGGGCGATAAGACCCAGTACTTC
CASGETGGDKTQYF
>TRBJ1-6|few|.|15|TRBV7-2
TGTGCCAGCAGCCCTCAGCAGGGGAGGAATTCACCCCTCCACTTT
CASSPQQGRNSPLHF
>TRBJ1-3|.|.|13|TRBV28
TGTGCCGGGCAAACAGGCGTCGGAAACACCATATATTTT
CAGQTGVGNTIYF
>TRBJ2-7|few|TRBD2|16|TRBV2
TGTGCCAGCAGGGGGAATCTAGCGGGCTCATCCTACGAGCAGTACTTC
CASRGNLAGSSYEQYF
>TRBJ2-6|.|.|14|TRBV28
TGTGCCAGCAGCAACCCGTCTGGGGCCAACGTCCTGACTTTC
CASSNPSGANVLTF
>TRBJ1-3|once|.|13|TRBV12-3/TRBV12-4
TGTGCCAGCAGTTTCGCGGTGAGAAACACCATATATTTT
CASSFAVRNTIYF
>TRBJ1-2|many|TRBD1|12|TRBV6-2/TRBV6-3
TGTGCCAGCAGACGGCAGGGGGATGGCTACACCTTC
CASRRQGDGYTF
>TRBJ1-1|.|TRBD1|16|TRBV27
TGTGCCAGCAGTTTAGAATGGACAGGGTGGTCGACTGAAGCTTTCTTT
CASSLEWTGWSTEAFF
>TRBJ2-7|.|.|15|TRBV6-4
TGTGCCAGCAGTGACTTTTTAAGGGATTCCTACGAGCAGTACTTC
CASSDFLRDSYEQYF
>TRBJ1-2|many|TRBD1|14|TRBV12-3/TRBV12-4
TGTGCCAGCAGTACGGACAGGGGGCAGGGTGGCTACACCTTC
CASSTDRGQGGYTF
>TRBJ1-1|many|.|14|TRBV4-1
TGCGCCAGCAGCCCGATAGGGTTGGCCACTGAAGCTTTCTTT
CASSPIGLATEAFF
>TRBJ1-3|.|TRBD1|13|TRBV29-1
TGCAGCGTTCAGACAGGGTCTGGAAACACCATATATTTT
CSVQTGSGNTIYF